These 6 T cell receptor beta chains share one sample of origin, sequenced in a study of Graves' ophthalmopathy and Graves' hyperthyroidism. As the template, RNA transcripts were used to amplify TCR beta CDR3 regions. The first-round RT-PCR employed HTBI primers together with the Qiagen OneStep RT-PCR kit. A multiplex PCR was then performed as the second round. TCRdb re-called the multiplex PCR reads through MiXCR, storing one row per CDR3 protein. The data hold some 360,000 distinct CDR3 sequences, with approximately 17% observed a single time. Sequenced material: peripheral blood. The receptors derive from an adult woman with stable Graves' hyperthyroidism.

This clonotype was recorded at least ten times. The rearrangement links TRBV19 to TRBJ2-4, with 13 bases lining up with TRBD2. Germline CDR1 LNHDA, CDR2 SQIVND (reference sequence). The CDR3 loop spans 15 amino acids. The junction had 6 bases not matched to a gene; V was cut back by 7 bases and J by 6 bases. CDR3 DNA: TGTGCCAGTACTCGGACTAGCGGGAGTCTAAACATTCAGTACTTC. As protein: CASTRTSGSLNIQYF.

In the case of this clonotype: At one boundary the junction diverges from the germline segment, which might be a read error. The chain couples TRBV19 to TRBJ1-5; a weak D match, TRBD1 (5 bases). The CDR3 extends over 15 amino acids. Germline V CDR1 and CDR2: LNHDA, SQIVND (reference sequence). CDR3 region: CVRGRGVVSNHPQHF. The CDR3 region has the DNA TGTGTCAGAGGGAGGGGTGTGGTGAGCAATCATCCCCAGCATTTT.

This clonotype appeared many times. J is TRBJ1-5 and V is TRBV27, with a tentative D call TRBD1 (6 bases). The germline V gene has CDR1 MNHEY and CDR2 SMNVEV (reference sequence). This CDR3 has 17 residues. The V gene lost 5 bases and the J gene lost 1 base, with 18 bases spanning the gap. CDR3 loop: CASSLNGRTESNQPQHF. The DNA of the CDR3 is TGTGCCAGCAGTCTTAACGGACGGACAGAGAGCAATCAGCCCCAGCATTTT.

This chain uses TRBV4-2 with TRBJ1-5, with D possibly being TRBD1 (5 bases). The CDR3 sequence is 16 residues long. V was pared by 3 bases and J by 4 bases, with 16 bases between. Germline V CDR1 and CDR2: LGHNA, YNFKEQ. This CDR3 reads CASSQPPGGTNQPQHF. The CDR3 nucleotides are TGTGCCAGCAGCCAGCCTCCGGGGGGTACAAATCAGCCCCAGCATTTT.

This clonotype was found many times. The chain carries TRBV19 and TRBJ1-5; tentative D call: TRBD1 (5 bases). The CDR3 spans 14 residues. Germline V lookup: CDR1 LNHDA, CDR2 SQIVND (reference sequence). V lost 8 bases and J 2 bases, leaving 13 bases between the germline ends. In nucleotides, the CDR3 is TGTGCCAGTGAGTCAGGGCTGCGCAATCAGCCCCAGCATTTT. The encoded protein is CASESGLRNQPQHF.

The V and J genes are TRBV20-1 and TRBJ2-3; 13 bases agree with TRBD2. Germline CDR1 DFQATT, CDR2 SNEGSKA (reference sequence). J lost 4 bases, V lost 5 bases, and 6 bases had no gene match. This CDR3 contains 15 residues. CDR3 sequence reads: CSARLAGGGADTQYF. The CDR3 bases are TGCAGTGCTCGACTAGCGGGAGGAGGGGCAGATACGCAGTATTTT.